This T cell receptor beta chain stems from a study of cytomegalovirus exposure and HLA in healthy donors. The overall study: Earlier findings included 117 million unique TCR beta sequences obtained from 150 million to 200 million T cells. General observations from the study: When analyzed later, a missense DCLRE1C variant was found to be linked to TCR beta V- and J-gene trimming. The later analysis indicated that the majority of CMV-associated TCR beta chains appeared HLA-restricted.

Among the donors, all were healthy bone marrow donors. As to this clone: Its target is unknown.

Researchers ran the PCR with 60 Vbeta and 13 Jbeta primers. Using immunoSEQ multiplex PCR, the repertoire was profiled, and TCRdb retains in-frame clones only, with some absent. This sample lists about 170,000 clones; its ten largest clones have 0.7% to 1%. This CDR3 has 16 amino acids. The V gene end was trimmed by 3 bases and the J gene end by 4 bases; junction bases not matched to a gene: 9. Germline CDR1 is SGHNT and CDR2 is YENEEA. The V call is TRBV11-3, the J call TRBJ1-2; 9 bases fit TRBD1. The sequencing input was PBMCs. The sequence derives from a woman younger than 35 in good health and CMV-seropositive. This chain's CDR3 is CASSFTRTGAGYGYTF. CDR3 sequence (DNA): TGTGCCAGCAGCTTCACCCGGACAGGGGCCGGCTATGGCTACACCTTC. Based on the CDR3 plus reference TRBV11-3 and TRBJ1-2, the full variable domain is EAGVVQSPRYKIIEKKQPVAFWCNPISGHNTLYWYLQNLGQGPELLIRYENEEAVDDSQLPKDRFSAERLKGVDSTLKIQPAELGDSAVYLCASSFTRTGAGYGYTFGSGTRLTVV.